Listed below are T cell receptor beta chains from one sample, sequenced in a study of blood T cell repertoires in COVID-19. Only in-frame clones appear in the TCRdb table, and some are missing; sequencing was by immunoSEQ multiplex PCR. The table has 250,000 to 300,000 clones, about 89% seen once. The sample was peripheral blood. These receptors came from a man aged 35 to 55 with acute or convalescent COVID-19. The CDR3 runs from the conserved cysteine through the conserved F or W. The D gene is left open where the match is weak. Clone size is given for some rows only: seen once, a few or many times, or a class if the clone is expanded.

>.|TRBJ2-1|15|once|TRBV6-5
CASSYEGSSYNEQFF
TGTGCCAGCAGTTACGAAGGGAGCTCCTACAATGAGCAGTTCTTC
>.|TRBJ2-1|14|.|TRBV19
CASSMTGPYNEQFF
TGTGCCAGTAGTATGACGGGTCCATACAATGAGCAGTTCTTC
>TRBD1|TRBJ1-6|16|.|TRBV28
CASSPGTGLYNSPLHF
TGTGCCAGCAGTCCGGGGACAGGCCTGTATAATTCACCCCTCCACTTT
>.|TRBJ1-3|15|.|TRBV7-9
CASSLIGVSGNTIYF
TGTGCCAGCAGCTTGATCGGGGTCTCTGGAAACACCATATATTTT
>.|TRBJ1-5|13|.|TRBV7-2
CASSLDRNQPQHF
TGTGCCAGCAGCTTGGACAGAAATCAGCCCCAGCATTTT
>.|TRBJ1-2|13|.|TRBV6-2/TRBV6-3
CASSYPGTSGYTF
TGTGCCAGCAGTTACCCAGGGACAAGTGGCTACACCTTC
>TRBD2|TRBJ2-3|19|.|TRBV5-1
CASSPANLTSGGGVDTQYF
TGCGCCAGCAGCCCCGCCAACCTGACTAGCGGGGGAGGGGTGGATACGCAGTATTTT
>.|TRBJ1-5|13|.|TRBV6-5
CATTVYSNQPQHF
TGTGCCACCACTGTTTATAGCAATCAGCCCCAGCATTTT
>.|TRBJ2-1|15|once|TRBV29-1
CSVEDRAGYVDEQFF
TGCAGCGTTGAAGATAGGGCAGGGTACGTGGATGAGCAGTTCTTC
>TRBD1|TRBJ1-1|20|.|TRBV12-5
CASGLQPWDGDRVFYTEAFF
TGTGCTAGTGGTTTGCAGCCTTGGGACGGCGACAGGGTTTTTTACACTGAAGCTTTCTTT
>TRBD1|TRBJ1-6|13|.|TRBV2
CASSLTGQSPLHF
TGTGCCAGCAGTTTGACAGGGCAATCACCCCTCCACTTT
>TRBD2|TRBJ2-4|15|once|TRBV10-2
CASKSGVLAKNIQYF
TGCGCCAGCAAGAGCGGGGTTCTAGCCAAAAACATTCAGTACTTC
>.|TRBJ1-1|13|.|TRBV6-1
CASSEELNTEAFF
TGTGCCAGCAGTGAGGAGTTGAACACTGAAGCTTTCTTT
>.|TRBJ1-1|15|.|TRBV5-1
CASSLRGSVNTEAFF
TGCGCCAGCAGCTTGAGGGGGAGTGTGAACACTGAAGCTTTCTTT
>.|TRBJ2-7|11|.|TRBV27
CASSSKREQYF
TGTGCCAGCAGTTCCAAACGGGAGCAGTACTTC
>.|TRBJ2-6|19|once|TRBV5-4
CASSLEGAGDLLGANVLTF
TGTGCCAGCAGCTTGGAAGGGGCAGGGGATCTCCTTGGGGCCAACGTCCTGACTTTC
>.|TRBJ2-2|13|.|TRBV19
CASSIAGIGELFF
TGTGCCAGTAGTATAGCAGGGATCGGGGAGCTGTTTTTT
>.|TRBJ2-2|15|.|TRBV5-6
CASSFRQVLTGELFF
TGTGCCAGCAGCTTTCGACAGGTTCTCACCGGGGAGCTGTTTTTT
>.|TRBJ1-5|14|few|TRBV12-5
CASGRQFSNQPQHF
TGTGCTAGCGGCCGACAGTTTAGCAATCAGCCCCAGCATTTT
>TRBD1|TRBJ1-2|13|once|TRBV19
CASSIRQGNGYTF
TGTGCCAGTAGTATCCGACAGGGGAATGGCTACACCTTC
>.|TRBJ2-2|12|.|TRBV29-1
CSVGGNTGELFF
TGCAGCGTGGGGGGAAACACCGGGGAGCTGTTTTTT
>.|TRBJ1-2|13|.|TRBV5-6
CASSLPQVAGYTF
TGTGCCAGCAGCTTGCCCCAGGTGGCTGGCTACACCTTC
>TRBD2|TRBJ2-3|18|.|TRBV5-4
CASSPGLAGAYSTDTQYF
TGTGCCAGCAGCCCGGGACTAGCGGGGGCTTACAGCACAGATACGCAGTATTTT
>TRBD2|TRBJ2-3|15|once|TRBV6-4
CASSYSGGAGNTQYF
TGTGCCAGCAGTTATAGCGGGGGGGCCGGGAATACGCAGTATTTT
>.|TRBJ2-7|16|.|TRBV18
CASSPDWAGAGYEQYF
TGTGCCAGCTCACCCGACTGGGCGGGGGCGGGGTACGAGCAGTACTTC
>.|TRBJ1-2|12|.|TRBV29-1
CSVESAGYGYTF
TGCAGCGTTGAATCAGCCGGGTATGGCTACACCTTC
>.|TRBJ2-7|12|.|TRBV25-1
CASSEYEYEQYF
TGTGCCAGCAGTGAATATGAGTACGAGCAGTACTTC
>.|TRBJ2-1|13|.|TRBV6-5
CASSSWGVPEQFF
TGTGCCAGCAGTTCTTGGGGGGTCCCTGAGCAGTTCTTC
>TRBD1|TRBJ1-2|15|few|TRBV6-6
CASSTQQGAASGYTF
TGTGCCAGCAGTACCCAACAGGGGGCGGCTTCAGGCTACACCTTC
>.|TRBJ1-6|15|.|TRBV5-1
CASSLRTGRNSPLHF
TGCGCCAGCAGCTTGCGAACAGGGAGAAATTCACCCCTCCACTTT
>.|TRBJ1-2|15|.|TRBV15
CATSTVDAGSWSYTF
TGTGCCACCAGCACCGTCGACGCGGGGTCCTGGAGTTACACCTTC
>.|TRBJ2-1|15|once|TRBV11-2
CASSLIVAYYNEQFF
TGTGCCAGCAGCTTAATTGTCGCCTACTACAATGAGCAGTTCTTC
>.|TRBJ2-7|12|.|TRBV2
CASGASPYEQYF
TGTGCCAGCGGGGCCAGCCCCTACGAGCAGTACTTC
>.|TRBJ1-1|15|.|TRBV7-8
CASSPIRTANTEAFF
TGTGCCAGCAGCCCCATCCGGACAGCGAACACTGAAGCTTTCTTT
>.|TRBJ2-3|18|.|TRBV4-2
CASSQDIRGGGGTDTQYF
TGTGCCAGCAGCCAAGACATTAGGGGAGGGGGTGGCACAGATACGCAGTATTTT
>.|TRBJ1-1|18|few|TRBV11-2
CASSLPRGAVIMNTEAFF
TGTGCCAGCAGCTTACCTCGGGGGGCGGTAATCATGAACACTGAAGCTTTCTTT
>TRBD1|TRBJ1-5|15|.|TRBV20-1
CSASPRTGGVQPQHF
TGCAGTGCTAGTCCCCGGACAGGGGGCGTTCAGCCCCAGCATTTT
>TRBD2|TRBJ2-3|16|.|TRBV9
CASSVVLAGPTDTQYF
TGTGCCAGCAGCGTAGTTCTAGCGGGGCCCACAGATACGCAGTATTTT
>.|TRBJ1-1|12|few|TRBV2
CASSFLNIEAFF
TGTGCCAGCAGTTTTTTAAATATTGAAGCTTTCTTT
>TRBD1|TRBJ1-1|14|.|TRBV7-9
CASSLSGGGTEAFF
TGTGCCAGCAGCTTATCAGGGGGCGGCACTGAAGCTTTCTTT
>.|TRBJ1-1|12|.|TRBV29-1
CSFLGGITEAFF
TGCAGCTTTTTGGGAGGGATCACTGAAGCTTTCTTT
>.|TRBJ1-1|13|.|TRBV4-1
CASSHLGGTEAFF
TGCGCCAGCAGCCACCTGGGGGGGACTGAAGCTTTCTTT
>.|TRBJ1-3|13|.|TRBV30
CAWSPTVGNTIYF
TGTGCCTGGAGTCCGACAGTTGGAAACACCATATATTTT